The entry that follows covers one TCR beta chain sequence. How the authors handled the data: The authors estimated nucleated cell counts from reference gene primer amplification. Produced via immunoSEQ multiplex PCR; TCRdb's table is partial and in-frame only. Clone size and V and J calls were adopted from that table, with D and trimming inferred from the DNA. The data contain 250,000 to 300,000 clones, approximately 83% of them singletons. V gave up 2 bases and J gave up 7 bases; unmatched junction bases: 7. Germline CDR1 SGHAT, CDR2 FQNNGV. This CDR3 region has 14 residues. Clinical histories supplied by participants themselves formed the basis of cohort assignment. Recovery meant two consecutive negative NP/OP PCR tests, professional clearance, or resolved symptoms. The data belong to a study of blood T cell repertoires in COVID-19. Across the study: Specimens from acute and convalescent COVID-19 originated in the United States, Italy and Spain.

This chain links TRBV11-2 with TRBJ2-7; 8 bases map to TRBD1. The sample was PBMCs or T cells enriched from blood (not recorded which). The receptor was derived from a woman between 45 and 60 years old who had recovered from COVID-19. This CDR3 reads CASSLSQGTGEQYF. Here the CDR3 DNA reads TGTGCCAGCAGCTTAAGTCAGGGGACAGGAGAGCAGTACTTC.